The source of this TCR beta chain is a study of OX40 agonist ivuxolimab in advanced cancers. The overall study: Patients enrolled in dose escalation were diagnosed with hepatocellular carcinoma, melanoma, renal cell or head and neck cancer. Previous treatment with anti-PD-1, anti-PD-L1 or anti-CTLA-4 therapy was allowed; about 44% had received some.

The V gene's germline CDR1 is SEHNR and CDR2 FQNEAQ (reference sequence). V shed 5 bases and J 11 bases; nucleotides not matched to a gene: 5. This CDR3 has 12 amino acids. Libraries were prepared by immunoSEQ multiplex PCR; TCRdb keeps only in-frame clonotypes and omits some of them. The sample consists of 14,000 or so clones, over 55% of them appearing once. This material consisted of CD4+ or CD8+ T cells sorted from blood, taken in a trial of the OX40 agonist ivuxolimab. The chain is built from TRBV7-9 and TRBJ1-5; TRBD1 matches at 8 bases. The TCR was taken from an adult with an advanced solid tumor such as melanoma, head and neck, liver or kidney cancer. CDR3 sequence reads: CASSVHRGAQHF. CDR3 in DNA: TGTGCCAGCAGCGTACACAGGGGGGCCCAGCATTTT.